The text below deals with one T cell receptor (beta chain). The record originates from a study of blood T cell repertoires in COVID-19. In the study overall: Italy, Spain and the United States were the sources of the convalescent and acute COVID-19 samples.

Trimming pared 4 bases from V and 3 bases from J, leaving 22 bases between. The CDR3 has 16 amino acids. Germline CDR1 is GTSNPN and CDR2 is SVGIG (reference sequence). Everyone who took part was 18 to 89 years old, and they came from 24 US areas. Which cohort a participant joined came from the clinical history participants gave. Recovery among Cohort 3 donors was established by two negative PCRs, clearance, or symptom resolution. The table came from immunoSEQ multiplex PCR; TCRdb's copy has only in-frame clones and leaves some out. Of around 170,000 clones listed, under 85% were seen once; the top ten hold roughly 12%.

The TCR originated in a man aged 50-60 years who had recovered from COVID-19. The genes are TRBV30 and TRBJ2-7, with a possible D match to TRBD1 (6 bases). The source material was PBMCs or T cells enriched from blood (not recorded which). CDR3 sequence: CAWKNYKDSADYEQYF. The CDR3 nucleotides read TGTGCCTGGAAGAATTACAAGGACAGCGCGGACTACGAGCAGTACTTC.